Given below is one TCR beta chain in context. This record belongs to a study of cytomegalovirus exposure and HLA in healthy donors. It was with 60 Vbeta and 13 Jbeta primers that the PCR ran. Authors' processing steps: It was a later analysis that counted some 80 million unique TCR beta chains, of which 9 million to 13 million were shared. The table came from immunoSEQ multiplex PCR; TCRdb's copy has only in-frame clones and leaves some out. V and J calls and clone size are given by that table; D and trimming were obtained from the DNA. The sample yields about 120,000 clones, less than 85% seen once. J was trimmed by 6 bases and V by 5 bases; bases with no gene match: 5. This CDR3 has 16 residues. CDR1 SEHNR and CDR2 FQNEAQ come from the germline V gene (reference sequence).

The source of this sequence is a woman aged 40 to 50 in good health and CMV-seronegative. V usage is TRBV7-9 and J usage is TRBJ2-2; 14 bases align to TRBD2. Sequenced input: PBMCs. The chain's CDR3 is CASSPGLAGGPGELFF. CDR3 nucleotide sequence: TGTGCCAGCAGCCCAGGACTAGCGGGGGGTCCCGGGGAGCTGTTTTTT.